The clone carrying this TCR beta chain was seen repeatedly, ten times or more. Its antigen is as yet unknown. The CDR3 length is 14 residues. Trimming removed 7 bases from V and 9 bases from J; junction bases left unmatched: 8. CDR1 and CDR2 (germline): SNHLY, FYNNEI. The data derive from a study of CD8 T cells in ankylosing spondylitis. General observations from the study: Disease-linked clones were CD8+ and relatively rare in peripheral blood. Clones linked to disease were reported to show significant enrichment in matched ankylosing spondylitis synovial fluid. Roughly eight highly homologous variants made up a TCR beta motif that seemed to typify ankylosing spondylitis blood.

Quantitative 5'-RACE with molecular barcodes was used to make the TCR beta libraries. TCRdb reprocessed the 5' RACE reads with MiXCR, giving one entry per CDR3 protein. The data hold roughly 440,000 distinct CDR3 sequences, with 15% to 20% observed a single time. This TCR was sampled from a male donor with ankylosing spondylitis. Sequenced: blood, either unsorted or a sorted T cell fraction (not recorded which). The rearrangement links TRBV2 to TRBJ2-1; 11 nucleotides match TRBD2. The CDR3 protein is CASNPSGRNSEQFF. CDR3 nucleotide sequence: TGTGCCAGCAATCCTAGCGGGAGGAACAGTGAGCAGTTCTTC.